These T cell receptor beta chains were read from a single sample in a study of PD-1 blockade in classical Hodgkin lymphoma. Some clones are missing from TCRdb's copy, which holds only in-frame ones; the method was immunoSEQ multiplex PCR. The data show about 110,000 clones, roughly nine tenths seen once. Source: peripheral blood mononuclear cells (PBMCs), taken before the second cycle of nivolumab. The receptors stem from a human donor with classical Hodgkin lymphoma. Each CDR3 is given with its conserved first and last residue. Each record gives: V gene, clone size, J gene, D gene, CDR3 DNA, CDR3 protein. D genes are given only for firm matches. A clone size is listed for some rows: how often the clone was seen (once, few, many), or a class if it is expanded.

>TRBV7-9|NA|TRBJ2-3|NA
TGTGCCAGCAGCCAGCTTATGGGGGAGCCCACAGATACGCAGTATTTT
CASSQLMGEPTDTQYF
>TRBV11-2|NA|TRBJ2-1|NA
TGTGCCAGCAGCTTAGGACTAATCCTTGAGCAGTTCTTC
CASSLGLILEQFF
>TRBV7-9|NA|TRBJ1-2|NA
TGTGCCAGCAGCTCGTATTACAGGGCTCCTTGGTATGGCTACACCTTC
CASSSYYRAPWYGYTF
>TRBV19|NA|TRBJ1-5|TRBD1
TGTGCCAGTAGTATTGGGACAGTTAGCAATCAGCCCCAGCATTTT
CASSIGTVSNQPQHF
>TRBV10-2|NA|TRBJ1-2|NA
TGCGCCAGCACCCCCGGGACTTACCTCAACTATGGCTACACCTTC
CASTPGTYLNYGYTF
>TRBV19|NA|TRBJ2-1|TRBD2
TGTGCCAGTAAGACTAGCGGCAGGATATTCGATGAGCAGTTCTTC
CASKTSGRIFDEQFF
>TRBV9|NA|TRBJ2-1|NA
TGTGCCAGCAGCGTAGGGTATGAGCAGTTCTTC
CASSVGYEQFF
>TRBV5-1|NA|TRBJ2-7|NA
TGCGCCAGCAGCTTGGCCGTACGGGTGTACGAGCAGTACTTC
CASSLAVRVYEQYF
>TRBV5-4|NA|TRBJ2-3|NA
TGTGCCAGCAGCTTGACTGGCACAGATACGCAGTATTTT
CASSLTGTDTQYF
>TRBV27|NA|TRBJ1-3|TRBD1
TGTGCCAGCAGTTTACGGGGGGGACAGGGCGAAAACACCATATATTTT
CASSLRGGQGENTIYF
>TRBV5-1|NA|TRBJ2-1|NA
TGCGCCAGCAGCCCGGCGGGGAATGAGCAGTTCTTC
CASSPAGNEQFF
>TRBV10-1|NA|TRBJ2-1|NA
TGCGCCAGCAGTGATTCCGGAGAGCAGTTCTTC
CASSDSGEQFF
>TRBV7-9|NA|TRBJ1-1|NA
TGTGCCAGCAGCCTCCTGGGGTCTGAAGCTTTCTTT
CASSLLGSEAFF
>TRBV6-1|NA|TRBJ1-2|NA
TGTGCCAGCAGTGTCAGACAGCCCCGGGTGGGCTACACCTTC
CASSVRQPRVGYTF
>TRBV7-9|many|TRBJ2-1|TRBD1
TGTGCCAGCAGCTTAACCGGGACAGGGGTTGAGCAGTTCTTC
CASSLTGTGVEQFF
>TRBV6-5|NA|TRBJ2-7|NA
TGTGCCAGCAAGCCGGGACAAACCTACGAGCAGTACTTC
CASKPGQTYEQYF
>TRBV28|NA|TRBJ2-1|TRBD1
TGTGCCAGCAGTACTAAGGGGACAGGGGTGAATGAGCAGTTCTTC
CASSTKGTGVNEQFF
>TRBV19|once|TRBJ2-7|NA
TGTGCCAGTAGTACCTCCGTCACCCTCGCCGAGCAGTACTTC
CASSTSVTLAEQYF
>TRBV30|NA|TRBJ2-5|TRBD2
TGTGCCTGGAGCCCGGGACTAGCGGGAGAGACCCAGTACTTC
CAWSPGLAGETQYF
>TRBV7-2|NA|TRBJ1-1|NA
TGTGCCAGCAGCCCCGGGCAGAAAGCTTTCTTT
CASSPGQKAFF
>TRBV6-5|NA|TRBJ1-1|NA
TGTGCCAGCAGTCCAGGGACGGCCATGAACACTGAAGCTTTCTTT
CASSPGTAMNTEAFF